The 22 T cell receptor beta chains given below trace back to one sample, sequenced in a study of vaccination and CD4 T cells after COVID-19. Which antigens these TCRs recognize remains unknown. With the Oncomine TCR Beta short-read assay, DNA from cultured CD4+ T cells was sequenced. TCRdb fed the PCR reads into MiXCR, producing one record per CDR3 protein. The top ten hold more than 15% of the sample, which has 12,000 or so distinct CDR3 sequences, 40% to 45% seen once. As to treatment: roughly 10-day PBMC culture with coronavirus spike peptide pools or control peptides (ViraFEST assay). Sequenced sample: cultured CD4+ T cells from blood. These TCRs come from a human donor with COVID-19.

The chain has TRBV11-2 and TRBJ1-4, with D unresolved. This CDR3 comprises 15 residues. Trimming removed 5 bases at V and 0 bases at J, with 10 bases between. From germline, CDR1 is SGHAT and CDR2 FQNNGV. CDR3 in DNA: TGTGCCAGCAGCCGGATTAGTGCAACTAATGAAAAACTGTTTTTT. Encoded protein: CASSRISATNEKLFF.

This clonotype was detected a few times. The chain joins TRBV6-1 to TRBJ1-2; the match to TRBD1 covers 7 bases. Germline trimming cut 6 bases from V and 5 bases from J; bases unmatched to any gene: 9. The length of the CDR3 is 14 residues. Looked up from germline, CDR1 is MNHNS and CDR2 is SASEGT. The CDR3: CASSKNNRGYGYTF. CDR3 bases: TGTGCCAGCAGCAAAAATAACAGGGGTTATGGCTACACCTTC.

This clonotype came up a few times. The genes are TRBV20-1 and TRBJ2-5, with TRBD2 matching 8 bases. Per the germline V gene, CDR1 is DFQATT and CDR2 is SNEGSKA (reference sequence). The CDR3 is 16 amino acids. With V trimmed by 4 bases and J by 5 bases, 15 bases remained unmatched. In DNA form, the CDR3 reads TGCAGTGCTAAATACAACCGGGGGGGCGCCGGGGAGACCCAGTACTTC. Translation: CSAKYNRGGAGETQYF.

This clonotype has only a few counts. The chain joins TRBV6-2 or TRBV6-3 to TRBJ2-2, with 7 bases aligning to TRBD1. The CDR3 has 15 residues. The germline V gene has CDR1 MNHEY and CDR2 SVGEGT. After removal of 6 bases from V and 4 bases from J, the junction contained 8 bases not matched to a gene. In DNA form, the CDR3 reads TGTGCCAGCAGCATAACAGGGGCGGTCACCGGGGAGCTGTTTTTT. It yields the protein CASSITGAVTGELFF.

The sample holds a few counts of this clonotype. A read error may account for a junction end that differs from germline. The CDR3 is CASSLVGPGQKGYEQYF. CDR3 in DNA: TGTGCTAGCAGCTTAGTAGGACCGGGTCAGAAAGGATACGAGCAGTACTTC. The chain links TRBV7-7 to TRBJ2-7; D uncertain. Germline lookup yields CDR1 SSHAT and CDR2 FNYEAQ (reference sequence). The CDR3 is made up of 17 amino acids.

This clonotype was recorded a few times. This chain uses TRBV27 with TRBJ1-6; D may be TRBD1 (5 bases). Germline CDR1 and CDR2: MNHEY and SMNVEV (reference sequence). The CDR3 totals 18 residues. Trimming removed 0 bases from V and 7 bases from J, with 19 bases in between. DNA of the CDR3: TGTGCCAGCAGTTTATCCACCAGGCAACGGGGCTGGAATTCACCCCTCCACTTT. It specifies CASSLSTRQRGWNSPLHF.

The V call is TRBV5-6, the J call TRBJ2-3, with TRBD1 matching 10 bases. This CDR3 region has 13 residues. V gave up 0 bases and J gave up 10 bases; unmatched junction bases: 2. The germline V gene encodes CDR1 SGHDT and CDR2 YYEEEE. The CDR3 DNA reads TGTGCCAGCAGCTTGGCAGGGACAGGGGCGCAGTATTTT. It specifies CASSLAGTGAQYF.

This clonotype was picked up one time. The genes are TRBV6-1 and TRBJ2-7, with D tentatively TRBD2 (6 bases). Germline CDR1 is MNHNS and CDR2 is SASEGT. V lost 7 bases, J lost 0 bases, and 16 bases lay in between. This CDR3 spans 15 amino acids. The CDR3 region is CASINRDSSSYEQYF. As DNA, the CDR3 is TGTGCCAGCATTAACCGGGACTCGAGCTCCTACGAGCAGTACTTC.

The chain carries TRBV5-8 and TRBJ2-3, with D perhaps matching TRBD2 (6 bases). Trimming stripped 5 bases from V and 0 bases from J, with 13 bases between. Germline loops: CDR1 SGHTS, CDR2 YDEGEE. The CDR3 is 15 amino acids. CDR3 sequence (DNA): TGTGCCAGCAGACGCGGGACGGGAAGCACAGATACGCAGTATTTT. It encodes CASRRGTGSTDTQYF.

CDR3 residues: CASSLLAELAKNIQYF. The CDR3 bases are TGTGCCAGCAGTTTACTGGCAGAACTAGCCAAAAACATTCAGTACTTC. The chain is built from TRBV21-1 and TRBJ2-4. TRBV21-1 is termed a pseudogene. CDR3 size: 16 residues.

This chain connects TRBV6-5 to TRBJ1-2, with 9 bases fitting TRBD1. The V gene's germline CDR1 is MNHEY and CDR2 SVGAGI. There are 15 residues in the CDR3. Germline trimming cut 0 bases from V and 6 bases from J; bases unmatched to any gene: 5. The CDR3 loop is CASSYSGQGGNGYTF. Written as DNA, the CDR3 is TGTGCCAGCAGTTACTCGGGACAGGGAGGTAATGGCTACACCTTC.

The chain has TRBV30 and TRBJ1-5, with TRBD1 as a possible D gene (6 bases). CDR3 length equals 14 residues. Germline lookup yields CDR1 GTSNPN and CDR2 SVGIG (reference sequence). V was trimmed by 1 base and J by 1 base, leaving 8 bases between them. CDR3 residues: CAWSGGGSNQPQHF. The CDR3 nucleotides are TGTGCCTGGAGTGGGGGGGGCAGCAATCAGCCCCAGCATTTT.

This clonotype was observed a handful of times. The chain couples TRBV25-1 to TRBJ2-7, with D possibly called TRBD1 or TRBD2 (5 bases each). The germline gives CDR1 MGHDK, CDR2 SYGVNS. The ends were cut back, 6 bases at V and 4 bases at J, with 10 bases in the middle. This CDR3 spans 12 amino acids. CDR3 loop: CASRVGVYEQYF. Written as DNA, the CDR3 is TGTGCCAGCAGGGTGGGGGTTTACGAGCAGTACTTC.

The CDR3, as DNA: TGTGCCAGCAGTTTATGGGGGAACACTGAAGCTTTCTTT. Protein product: CASSLWGNTEAFF. The gene calls are TRBV27 and TRBJ1-1, with no clear D. CDR3 length: 13 amino acids. V lost 1 base and J lost 1, with 4 bases in between. Germline CDR1 and CDR2: MNHEY and SMNVEV (reference sequence).

The rearrangement joins TRBV6-1 to TRBJ2-5; a possible D gene is TRBD2 (6 bases). Trimming cost V 4 bases and J 5 bases, with 23 bases left between them. The CDR3 runs 17 residues. The V gene's germline CDR1 is MNHNS and CDR2 SASEGT. Written as DNA, the CDR3 is TGTGCCAGCAGTGCCCGGGACTTTGGGACCGAGGGGGAGACCCAGTACTTC. It translates to CASSARDFGTEGETQYF.

In this sample, this clonotype turned up a few times. The chain joins TRBV20-1 to TRBJ1-3, with TRBD1 as a possible D gene (6 bases). The CDR3 is 14 residues long. The germline CDR1 and CDR2 sequences are DFQATT and SNEGSKA (reference sequence). The ends were cut back, 0 bases at V and 0 bases at J, with 6 bases in the middle. CDR3 protein: CSAREQGSGNTIYF. CDR3 DNA sequence: TGCAGTGCTAGAGAACAGGGCTCTGGAAACACCATATATTTT.

This clonotype was seen a handful of times. The rearrangement uses TRBV20-1 and TRBJ2-7; 12 bases are shared with TRBD2. CDR3 length: 16 amino acids. V trimming: 2 bases; J trimming: 6 bases; junction bases outside the gene matches: 11. Germline lookup yields CDR1 DFQATT and CDR2 SNEGSKA (reference sequence). The CDR3 DNA follows: TGCAGTGCTAGATCCGGACTAGCGGGGATACAATCCGAGCAGTACTTC. Protein sequence: CSARSGLAGIQSEQYF.

The chain combines TRBV6-1 with TRBJ1-2; 7 bases align to TRBD1. In germline, CDR1 is MNHNS, CDR2 SASEGT. V lost 5 bases to trimming and J lost 1 base; unmatched junction nucleotides: 13. CDR3 length: 17 amino acids. The DNA of the CDR3 is TGTGCCAGCAGTCTTACAGGGGCACAACATTTTAACTATGGCTACACCTTC. Amino acids: CASSLTGAQHFNYGYTF.

The chain is built from TRBV2 and TRBJ1-2; no clear D gene. CDR1 SNHLY and CDR2 FYNNEI come from the germline V gene. With 4 bases removed from V and 4 bases from J, the gap between germline ends came to 10 bases. The CDR3 has 13 amino acids. CDR3 nucleotides: TGTGCCAGCAGTGTGGAGGGATCCTATGGCTACACCTTC. The encoded protein is CASSVEGSYGYTF.

The J gene is TRBJ2-2, the V gene TRBV11-3; a weak D match, TRBD2 (6 bases). V lost 5 bases to trimming and J lost 6 bases, with 16 bases between them. CDR1 and CDR2 (germline): SGHNT, YENEEA. This CDR3 region has 15 residues. The CDR3 is CASSPGLPSPGELFF. CDR3 nucleotides: TGTGCCAGCAGCCCGGGACTCCCGTCCCCCGGGGAGCTGTTTTTT.

V is TRBV7-3 and J is TRBJ2-2; D gene ambiguous. The CDR3 has 13 amino acids. CDR1 is SGHTA, CDR2 FQGTGA, per germline. V lost 4 bases, J lost 0 bases, and 3 bases lay in between. CDR3 region: CASSSPNTGELFF. The CDR3 DNA sequence: TGTGCCAGCAGCTCCCCGAACACCGGGGAGCTGTTTTTT.

This chain links TRBV12-3 or TRBV12-4 with TRBJ2-3; D is ambiguous. The V gene lost 5 bases and the J gene lost 3 bases, with 3 bases spanning the gap. The CDR3 length is 11 residues. The CDR3 sequence is CASSITDTQYF. The CDR3 coding sequence is TGTGCCAGCAGTATAACAGATACGCAGTATTTT.